Many counts were recorded for the clone carrying this T cell receptor beta chain. The entry originates in a study of Graves' ophthalmopathy and Graves' hyperthyroidism. Certain patients, namely those with other autoimmune diseases, uncontrolled infections, pregnancy or lactation, were excluded. Amplified material comprised TCR beta CDR3 regions derived from RNA transcripts. HTBI primers served in a first-round RT-PCR, which a second-round multiplex PCR followed. TCRdb redid the calling of the multiplex PCR reads with MiXCR, one entry per CDR3 protein. This table has hundreds of thousands of distinct CDR3 sequences, 22% appearing once. The sequencing input was peripheral blood. This TCR derives from a woman aged 18-29 years with stable Graves' hyperthyroidism. Some clones in this sample may be carry-over from other donors' samples.

The CDR3 DNA sequence: TGTGCCAGTAGTTCAGCAGCCTACGAGCAGTACTTC. This gives the protein CASSSAAYEQYF. The chain couples TRBV19 to TRBJ2-7; D uncertain. V lost 5 bases and J 2 bases, leaving 7 bases between the germline ends. This CDR3 region has 12 residues. CDR1 and CDR2 (germline): LNHDA, SQIVND (reference sequence).